The rows below give T cell receptor beta chains drawn from one sample of a study of blood T cell repertoires in COVID-19. The method was immunoSEQ multiplex PCR; TCRdb's version includes in-frame clones alone and lacks a portion of them. The data show over 150,000 clones, 84% seen once. The sequenced sample was PBMCs or T cells enriched from blood (not recorded which). These receptors all come from a woman under 40 who had recovered from COVID-19. CDR3s include the opening cysteine and the closing phenylalanine or tryptophan. The order of the fields is D gene, V gene, clone size, J gene, CDR3 protein, CDR3 DNA. The D gene is left open where the match is weak. Rows may omit the clone size; those that give it use once, few, many or a size class.

D gene: TRBD1; V gene: TRBV2; clone size: .; J gene: TRBJ2-7; CDR3 protein: CAGTGQSSYEQYF; CDR3 DNA: TGTGCAGGGACGGGACAGAGCTCCTACGAGCAGTACTTC
D gene: .; V gene: TRBV30; clone size: .; J gene: TRBJ2-7; CDR3 protein: CAWSVRSPPYEQYF; CDR3 DNA: TGTGCCTGGAGTGTACGGAGTCCACCCTACGAGCAGTACTTC
D gene: .; V gene: TRBV5-4; clone size: .; J gene: TRBJ2-1; CDR3 protein: CASSKNRAANEQFF; CDR3 DNA: TGTGCCAGCAGCAAAAACAGGGCAGCCAATGAGCAGTTCTTC
D gene: .; V gene: TRBV2; clone size: .; J gene: TRBJ2-1; CDR3 protein: CASPVGGGYNEQFF; CDR3 DNA: TGTGCCAGCCCTGTGGGGGGAGGCTACAATGAGCAGTTCTTC
D gene: TRBD1; V gene: TRBV3-1/TRBV3-2; clone size: .; J gene: TRBJ1-2; CDR3 protein: CASSPYRDRSRYGYTF; CDR3 DNA: TGTGCCAGCAGCCCATACCGGGACAGGAGTCGCTATGGCTACACCTTC
D gene: TRBD1; V gene: TRBV25-1; clone size: once; J gene: TRBJ1-1; CDR3 protein: CASRGTGEYAEAFF; CDR3 DNA: TGTGCCAGCAGGGGGACAGGGGAGTACGCTGAAGCTTTCTTT
D gene: TRBD1; V gene: TRBV10-3; clone size: .; J gene: TRBJ1-1; CDR3 protein: CAISRGGQMNTEAFF; CDR3 DNA: TGTGCCATCAGTCGGGGGGGACAGATGAACACTGAAGCTTTCTTT
D gene: TRBD2; V gene: TRBV6-5; clone size: .; J gene: TRBJ2-1; CDR3 protein: CASSYTRLAIYNEQFF; CDR3 DNA: TGTGCCAGCAGTTACACCAGACTAGCTATCTACAATGAGCAGTTCTTC
D gene: .; V gene: TRBV7-9; clone size: once; J gene: TRBJ2-7; CDR3 protein: CASSLGGEAPTYEQYF; CDR3 DNA: TGTGCCAGCAGCTTAGGAGGGGAGGCTCCCACGTACGAGCAGTACTTC
D gene: TRBD2; V gene: TRBV24-1; clone size: .; J gene: TRBJ2-1; CDR3 protein: CATSDYTSGEYNEQFF; CDR3 DNA: TGTGCCACCAGTGACTACACTAGCGGAGAGTACAATGAGCAGTTCTTC
D gene: .; V gene: TRBV5-6; clone size: .; J gene: TRBJ2-7; CDR3 protein: CASSLAVEQYF; CDR3 DNA: TGTGCCAGCAGCTTGGCCGTGGAGCAGTACTTC
D gene: .; V gene: TRBV9; clone size: once; J gene: TRBJ2-5; CDR3 protein: CASSAAYRAQETQYF; CDR3 DNA: TGTGCCAGCAGCGCGGCATACAGGGCCCAAGAGACCCAGTACTTC
D gene: .; V gene: TRBV2; clone size: .; J gene: TRBJ2-3; CDR3 protein: CASGPTGDTQYF; CDR3 DNA: TGTGCCAGCGGCCCGACTGGGGATACGCAGTATTTT
D gene: TRBD1; V gene: TRBV10-3; clone size: few; J gene: TRBJ1-2; CDR3 protein: CAIMRTGTGGYTF; CDR3 DNA: TGTGCCATCATGCGGACAGGGACGGGTGGCTACACCTTC
D gene: .; V gene: TRBV6-4; clone size: .; J gene: TRBJ2-1; CDR3 protein: CASRQTLAASEQFF; CDR3 DNA: TGTGCCAGCCGTCAGACCTTAGCGGCATCCGAGCAGTTCTTC
D gene: TRBD1; V gene: TRBV5-1; clone size: .; J gene: TRBJ1-4; CDR3 protein: CASSPGQGGLFF; CDR3 DNA: TGCGCCAGCAGCCCTGGACAGGGGGGACTGTTTTTT
D gene: .; V gene: TRBV5-1; clone size: .; J gene: TRBJ2-3; CDR3 protein: CASSLRSRTDGTDTQYF; CDR3 DNA: TGCGCCAGCAGCTTGCGATCTCGGACAGACGGCACAGATACGCAGTATTTT
D gene: TRBD2; V gene: TRBV5-1; clone size: .; J gene: TRBJ2-1; CDR3 protein: CASSLRLLAGSYNEQFF; CDR3 DNA: TGCGCCAGCAGCTTGCGTCTCCTAGCGGGATCCTACAATGAGCAGTTCTTC
D gene: .; V gene: TRBV10-3; clone size: .; J gene: TRBJ1-6; CDR3 protein: CAISEFGGGVNSPLHF; CDR3 DNA: TGTGCCATCAGTGAGTTTGGGGGGGGTGTCAATTCACCCCTCCACTTT
D gene: .; V gene: TRBV18; clone size: .; J gene: TRBJ1-4; CDR3 protein: CASSPRLIQGTPDEKLFF; CDR3 DNA: TGTGCCAGCTCACCGCGTCTTATTCAGGGAACTCCTGACGAAAAACTGTTTTTT
D gene: TRBD1; V gene: TRBV7-9; clone size: .; J gene: TRBJ1-5; CDR3 protein: CASSLTTGGNQPQHF; CDR3 DNA: TGTGCCAGCAGCTTAACAACAGGGGGGAATCAGCCCCAGCATTTT
D gene: .; V gene: TRBV19; clone size: .; J gene: TRBJ1-1; CDR3 protein: CASSIRGFTEAFF; CDR3 DNA: TGTGCCAGTAGTATCAGAGGTTTCACTGAAGCTTTCTTT
D gene: .; V gene: TRBV20-1; clone size: .; J gene: TRBJ2-5; CDR3 protein: CTPGETQYF; CDR3 DNA: TGCACTCCGGGGGAGACCCAGTACTTC
D gene: .; V gene: TRBV19; clone size: .; J gene: TRBJ1-2; CDR3 protein: CASSIVTGSSNYGYTF; CDR3 DNA: TGTGCCAGTAGTATAGTGACAGGCTCTTCTAACTATGGCTACACCTTC
D gene: TRBD1; V gene: TRBV28; clone size: few; J gene: TRBJ2-5; CDR3 protein: CASSSNRGGEKTQYF; CDR3 DNA: TGTGCCAGCAGTTCGAACAGAGGGGGCGAGAAGACCCAGTACTTC
D gene: TRBD1; V gene: TRBV5-1; clone size: .; J gene: TRBJ2-1; CDR3 protein: CASSLGDRGAYNEQFF; CDR3 DNA: TGCGCCAGCAGCTTGGGGGACAGGGGCGCCTACAATGAGCAGTTCTTC
D gene: TRBD2; V gene: TRBV27; clone size: .; J gene: TRBJ2-1; CDR3 protein: CASSLGASGAYNEQFF; CDR3 DNA: TGTGCCAGCAGTTTGGGGGCTAGCGGGGCCTACAATGAGCAGTTCTTC
D gene: TRBD1; V gene: TRBV6-5; clone size: .; J gene: TRBJ1-5; CDR3 protein: CASSPGTALNQPQHF; CDR3 DNA: TGTGCCAGCAGTCCGGGGACAGCCCTCAATCAGCCCCAGCATTTT
D gene: .; V gene: TRBV19; clone size: once; J gene: TRBJ1-1; CDR3 protein: CASSPLGGKHTEAFF; CDR3 DNA: TGTGCCAGTAGTCCCCTGGGAGGAAAACACACTGAAGCTTTCTTT
D gene: .; V gene: TRBV3-1/TRBV3-2; clone size: .; J gene: TRBJ1-4; CDR3 protein: CASSHALEEKLFF; CDR3 DNA: TGTGCCAGCAGCCATGCTTTGGAGGAAAAACTGTTTTTT
D gene: TRBD2; V gene: TRBV29-1; clone size: .; J gene: TRBJ2-3; CDR3 protein: CSVRLAGITDTQYF; CDR3 DNA: TGCAGCGTCCGACTAGCGGGGATCACAGATACGCAGTATTTT
D gene: .; V gene: TRBV9; clone size: few; J gene: TRBJ2-7; CDR3 protein: CASSPQIGYEQYF; CDR3 DNA: TGTGCCAGCAGCCCACAAATCGGGTACGAGCAGTACTTC
D gene: TRBD1; V gene: TRBV19; clone size: .; J gene: TRBJ1-5; CDR3 protein: CASSIYRGGNQPQHF; CDR3 DNA: TGTGCCAGTAGTATCTACAGGGGCGGCAATCAGCCCCAGCATTTT
D gene: TRBD2; V gene: TRBV11-2; clone size: .; J gene: TRBJ2-1; CDR3 protein: CASRDTIAGGLNNEQFF; CDR3 DNA: TGTGCCAGCAGGGATACGATAGCGGGGGGACTCAACAATGAGCAGTTCTTC
D gene: TRBD2; V gene: TRBV15; clone size: few; J gene: TRBJ2-1; CDR3 protein: CATSRASGRYNEQFF; CDR3 DNA: TGTGCCACCAGCAGAGCCAGCGGGAGGTACAATGAGCAGTTCTTC
D gene: TRBD1; V gene: TRBV28; clone size: .; J gene: TRBJ1-6; CDR3 protein: CASSTQGINSPLHF; CDR3 DNA: TGTGCCAGCAGTACACAGGGGATCAATTCACCCCTCCACTTT
D gene: TRBD2; V gene: TRBV29-1; clone size: .; J gene: TRBJ2-1; CDR3 protein: CSVDSSLAGYNEQFF; CDR3 DNA: TGCAGCGTTGATTCGTCACTAGCGGGGTACAATGAGCAGTTCTTC
D gene: .; V gene: TRBV14; clone size: .; J gene: TRBJ1-5; CDR3 protein: CASSQGGLSNQPQHF; CDR3 DNA: TGTGCCAGCAGCCAAGGGGGCCTGAGCAATCAGCCCCAGCATTTT
D gene: TRBD1; V gene: TRBV9; clone size: .; J gene: TRBJ1-1; CDR3 protein: CASSAEGAVFGRTEAFF; CDR3 DNA: TGTGCCAGCAGCGCGGAGGGGGCTGTATTTGGACGCACTGAAGCTTTCTTT
D gene: .; V gene: TRBV27; clone size: .; J gene: TRBJ2-5; CDR3 protein: CASSLFWGELGETQYF; CDR3 DNA: TGTGCCAGCAGTTTGTTCTGGGGGGAGTTAGGAGAGACCCAGTACTTC
D gene: TRBD1; V gene: TRBV11-1; clone size: .; J gene: TRBJ1-4; CDR3 protein: CASSRDRVFEKLFF; CDR3 DNA: TGTGCCAGCAGCCGGGACAGGGTCTTTGAAAAACTGTTTTTT
D gene: .; V gene: TRBV5-6; clone size: .; J gene: TRBJ1-6; CDR3 protein: CASSLGAGFDGSPLHF; CDR3 DNA: TGTGCCAGCAGCTTGGGCGCGGGATTTGACGGTTCACCCCTCCACTTT
D gene: .; V gene: TRBV6-5; clone size: .; J gene: TRBJ1-2; CDR3 protein: CASTGIANYGYTF; CDR3 DNA: TGTGCCAGCACAGGTATCGCTAACTATGGCTACACCTTC
D gene: .; V gene: TRBV2; clone size: .; J gene: TRBJ1-6; CDR3 protein: CASRDTNNSPLHF; CDR3 DNA: TGTGCCAGCCGGGACACGAATAATTCACCCCTCCACTTT
D gene: TRBD1; V gene: TRBV28; clone size: .; J gene: TRBJ2-1; CDR3 protein: CASSPIRDRGNNEQFF; CDR3 DNA: TGTGCCAGCAGCCCCATCAGGGACAGGGGAAACAATGAGCAGTTCTTC
D gene: TRBD1; V gene: TRBV5-1; clone size: .; J gene: TRBJ1-1; CDR3 protein: CASSIQGEGTEAFF; CDR3 DNA: TGCGCCAGCAGCATACAGGGGGAGGGCACTGAAGCTTTCTTT
D gene: .; V gene: TRBV12-3/TRBV12-4; clone size: .; J gene: TRBJ1-2; CDR3 protein: CASSLLSGYTF; CDR3 DNA: TGTGCCAGCAGTTTGCTGAGCGGCTACACCTTC
D gene: .; V gene: TRBV7-2; clone size: .; J gene: TRBJ2-1; CDR3 protein: CASSLTGYSYNEQFF; CDR3 DNA: TGTGCCAGCAGCTTAACAGGGTACTCCTACAATGAGCAGTTCTTC
D gene: .; V gene: TRBV5-1; clone size: .; J gene: TRBJ2-5; CDR3 protein: CASSLTGAQETQYF; CDR3 DNA: TGCGCCAGCAGCTTGACAGGCGCCCAAGAGACCCAGTACTTC
D gene: TRBD1; V gene: TRBV15; clone size: .; J gene: TRBJ2-3; CDR3 protein: CATSRDLWQGVDTQYF; CDR3 DNA: TGTGCCACCAGCAGAGATCTGTGGCAGGGGGTAGATACGCAGTATTTT
D gene: .; V gene: TRBV5-5; clone size: few; J gene: TRBJ2-6; CDR3 protein: CASSFILQTGYGANVLTF; CDR3 DNA: TGTGCCAGCAGCTTTATTCTCCAAACGGGTTATGGGGCCAACGTCCTGACTTTC
D gene: TRBD1; V gene: TRBV6-5; clone size: .; J gene: TRBJ2-2; CDR3 protein: CASTTGVSGGELFF; CDR3 DNA: TGTGCCAGCACGACAGGGGTGTCCGGCGGGGAGCTGTTTTTT
D gene: TRBD1; V gene: TRBV4-2; clone size: .; J gene: TRBJ1-6; CDR3 protein: CASSHPGQGDNSPLHF; CDR3 DNA: TGTGCCAGCAGCCATCCCGGACAGGGCGATAATTCACCCCTCCACTTT
D gene: .; V gene: TRBV19; clone size: .; J gene: TRBJ2-7; CDR3 protein: CASSITGAGLNYEQYF; CDR3 DNA: TGTGCCAGTAGTATCACCGGAGCGGGCCTGAACTACGAGCAGTACTTC